The 18 T cell receptor beta chains reported below all come from one sample, sequenced in a study of post-analysis software for immune sequencing data. Unique molecular identifiers were present in the TCR beta cDNA libraries. TCRdb re-called the PCR reads through MiXCR, storing one row per CDR3 protein. The data contain 550,000 to 700,000 distinct CDR3 sequences, around 40% of them seen just once; the ten biggest clones take up around 1.7%. These receptors are not linked to any known antigen. Study observations and caveats: TRBV segments more frequent in patients than in controls numbered five and included TRBV5-6, TRBV5-1 and TRBV20-1.

The sequenced sample consisted of blood. The receptors stem from a girl aged 10 to 17 with multiple sclerosis.

The CDR3 is CASGPLRQGRNTEAFF. Written as DNA, the CDR3 is TGTGCCAGCGGCCCCCTTCGACAGGGAAGGAACACTGAAGCTTTCTTT. The chain is built from TRBV7-3 and TRBJ1-1; 7 nucleotides line up with TRBD1. The CDR3 runs 16 residues. Germline V gene data show CDR1 as SGHTA and CDR2 as FQGTGA. J lost 1 base, V lost 8 bases, and 13 bases had no gene match.

The chain carries TRBV29-1 and TRBJ1-2, with TRBD1 matching 9 bases. J gave up 2 bases and V 8 bases, and 6 bases lay outside the gene matches. There are 13 residues in the CDR3. In germline, CDR1 is SQVTM, CDR2 ANQGSEA. The CDR3 reads CSTDRGVNYGYTF. CDR3 DNA sequence: TGCAGCACAGACAGGGGGGTCAACTATGGCTACACCTTC. The full variable domain, its missing parts supplied by reference TRBV29-1 and TRBJ1-2, is SAVISQKPSRDICQRGTSLTIQCQVDSQVTMMFWYRQQPGQSLTLIATANQGSEATYESGFVIDKFPISRPNLTFSTLTVSNMSPEDSSIYLCSTDRGVNYGYTFGSGTRLTVV.

This chain links TRBV12-3 or TRBV12-4 with TRBJ2-7, with D perhaps given as TRBD1 or TRBD2 (5 bases each). The CDR3 is 14 amino acids. Trimming took off 5 bases at V and 2 bases at J, with 13 bases between the two ends. The CDR3 DNA follows: TGTGCCAGCAGTCCACCCGGGACCACCTACGAGCAGTACTTC. It specifies CASSPPGTTYEQYF.

The chain uses TRBV5-1 and TRBJ1-1; weak D call: TRBD1 (5 bases). Germline V gene sequence: CDR1 SGHRS, CDR2 YFSETQ. This CDR3 is built from 14 residues. Trimming took 0 bases from V and 8 from J, leaving 14 bases between them. The CDR3 sequence is CASSLEVSREEAFF. CDR3 nucleotides: TGCGCCAGCAGCTTGGAAGTCAGCAGGGAAGAAGCTTTCTTT.

The V call is TRBV12-3 or TRBV12-4, the J call TRBJ2-1, with TRBD1 as a possible D gene (5 bases). V was pared by 5 bases and J by 0 bases, with 17 bases between. The CDR3 totals 17 residues. In nucleotides, the CDR3 is TGTGCCAGCAGTCCCCGGCGGACACCCACCTCCTACAATGAGCAGTTCTTC. Translating it yields CASSPRRTPTSYNEQFF.

The J gene is TRBJ1-1, the V gene TRBV7-2; 8 nucleotides align to TRBD1. The V segment lost 4 bases and the J segment 5 bases; nucleotides outside the gene matches: 6. Germline V gives CDR1 SGHTA, CDR2 FQGNSA. The CDR3 spans 14 residues. CDR3 protein: CASSSLRGRTEAFF. The CDR3, as DNA: TGTGCCAGCAGCTCCCTCAGGGGGCGGACTGAAGCTTTCTTT.

On this clonotype itself: A junction boundary mismatches the germline segment, possibly from a read error. The genes are TRBV12-3 or TRBV12-4 and TRBJ2-3, with D perhaps TRBD1 (5 bases). This CDR3 region has 15 residues. The CDR3 reads CASSSTDKSTDTQYF. The DNA for the CDR3 is TGTGCCAGCAGTTCGACGGACAAGAGCACAGATACGCAATATTTT.

The chain employs TRBV5-1 and TRBJ2-5; D possibly corresponds to TRBD2 (5 bases). The CDR3 spans 13 residues. Germline CDR1 is SGHRS and CDR2 is YFSETQ. V was cut by 6 bases and J by 5 bases, with 14 bases left in between. CDR3 sequence: CASIEGAWETQYF. In nucleotides, the CDR3 is TGCGCCAGCATCGAGGGAGCGTGGGAGACCCAGTACTTC.

The chain is built from TRBV4-1 and TRBJ2-1; 11 nucleotides align to TRBD2. Germline trimming cut 2 bases from V and 5 bases from J; bases unmatched to any gene: 5. CDR1 and CDR2 (germline): MGHRA, YSYEKL. This CDR3 region has 16 residues. CDR3 coding DNA: TGCGCCAGCAGCCAACCGGGACTAGCGGCCAACAATGAGCAGTTCTTC. It specifies CASSQPGLAANNEQFF.

V and J are TRBV5-6 and TRBJ1-1; D gene ambiguous. Germline-derived CDR1 and CDR2 are SGHDT and YYEEEE. This CDR3 is 16 amino acids long. With 4 bases removed from V and 4 bases from J, the gap between germline ends came to 20 bases. CDR3 residues: CASSTQKDGRRTEAFF. The CDR3 DNA reads TGTGCCAGCAGCACTCAAAAGGATGGGAGGCGCACTGAAGCTTTCTTT.

This clonotype was counted only a few times. The V gene is TRBV29-1, the J gene TRBJ1-2; D gene ambiguous. There are 12 residues in the CDR3. Germline V gene lookup returns CDR1 SQVTM and CDR2 ANQGSEA. The V end lost 3 bases, the J end lost 0 bases, and 5 bases lay between the germline ends. CDR3 in DNA: TGCAGCGTTGACAACCCTAACTATGGCTACACCTTC. The encoded protein is CSVDNPNYGYTF.

This rearrangement joins TRBV27 to TRBJ1-5; D is ambiguous. Trimming took off 2 bases at V and 5 bases at J, with 16 bases between the two ends. CDR3 length equals 16 residues. CDR1 is MNHEY and CDR2 is SMNVEV in the germline V gene (reference sequence). The chain's CDR3 is CASSLGAGLNDQPQHF. The DNA for the CDR3 is TGTGCCAGCAGTTTAGGAGCGGGATTAAACGATCAGCCCCAGCATTTT.

J is TRBJ2-1 and V is TRBV6-5, with D possibly matching TRBD2 (6 bases). V gave up 2 bases and J gave up 6 bases, with 8 bases separating them. This CDR3 has 13 residues. Germline V gives CDR1 MNHEY, CDR2 SVGAGI. This CDR3 is CASSYVTSNEQFF. The CDR3 DNA is TGTGCCAGCAGTTACGTGACTAGCAATGAGCAGTTCTTC.

This clonotype has a single count. V and J are TRBV6-5 and TRBJ1-1, with 9 bases fitting TRBD1. This CDR3 contains 14 residues. The J segment lost 7 bases and the V segment lost 8 bases, leaving 11 bases of the junction unmatched. Germline V gene data show CDR1 as MNHEY and CDR2 as SVGAGI. CDR3: CASWVATGGGEAFF. CDR3 DNA sequence: TGTGCCAGCTGGGTAGCAACAGGGGGCGGTGAAGCTTTCTTT.

The chain is built from TRBV24-1 and TRBJ2-1; D may be TRBD1 (6 bases). The CDR3 is made up of 15 amino acids. CDR1 and CDR2 from the germline V gene are KGHDR and SFDVKD. Trimming removed 3 bases from V and 2 bases from J, with 10 bases in between. The CDR3: CATSDQTGAYNEQFF. In DNA, the CDR3 is TGTGCCACCAGTGATCAGACAGGAGCCTACAATGAGCAGTTCTTC.

This rearrangement joins TRBV20-1 to TRBJ2-3, with TRBD2 matching 9 bases. The CDR3 covers 16 residues. The V gene's germline CDR1 is DFQATT and CDR2 SNEGSKA (reference sequence). Losses at the gene ends were 0 bases for V and 3 bases for J; bases not matched to a gene: 7. CDR3 sequence: CSARDPSGGNTDTQYF. CDR3 DNA: TGCAGTGCTAGAGATCCCAGCGGGGGGAATACAGATACGCAGTATTTT.

This chain joins TRBV24-1 and TRBJ2-1; 8 nucleotides agree with TRBD2. CDR3 size: 18 residues. Trimming cost V 5 bases and J 0 bases; bases outside gene matches: 11. CDR1 is KGHDR, CDR2 SFDVKD, per germline. CDR3 nucleotide sequence: TGTGCCACCAGTGGCCCCTTAGCGGGAAGGGCCTCCTACAATGAGCAGTTCTTC. It translates to CATSGPLAGRASYNEQFF.

About this clonotype: As the CDR3 is not closed by the conserved phenylalanine or tryptophan, this likely results from a read error. The J gene is TRBJ2-5, the V gene TRBV12-3 or TRBV12-4, with 8 bases identical to TRBD1. The CDR3 is made up of 12 amino acids. J gave up 5 bases and V 4 bases, and 0 bases lay outside the gene matches. In DNA, the CDR3 is TGTGCCAGCAGTTACAGGGGGGAGACCCAGTACCTC. Amino acids: CASSYRGETQYL.